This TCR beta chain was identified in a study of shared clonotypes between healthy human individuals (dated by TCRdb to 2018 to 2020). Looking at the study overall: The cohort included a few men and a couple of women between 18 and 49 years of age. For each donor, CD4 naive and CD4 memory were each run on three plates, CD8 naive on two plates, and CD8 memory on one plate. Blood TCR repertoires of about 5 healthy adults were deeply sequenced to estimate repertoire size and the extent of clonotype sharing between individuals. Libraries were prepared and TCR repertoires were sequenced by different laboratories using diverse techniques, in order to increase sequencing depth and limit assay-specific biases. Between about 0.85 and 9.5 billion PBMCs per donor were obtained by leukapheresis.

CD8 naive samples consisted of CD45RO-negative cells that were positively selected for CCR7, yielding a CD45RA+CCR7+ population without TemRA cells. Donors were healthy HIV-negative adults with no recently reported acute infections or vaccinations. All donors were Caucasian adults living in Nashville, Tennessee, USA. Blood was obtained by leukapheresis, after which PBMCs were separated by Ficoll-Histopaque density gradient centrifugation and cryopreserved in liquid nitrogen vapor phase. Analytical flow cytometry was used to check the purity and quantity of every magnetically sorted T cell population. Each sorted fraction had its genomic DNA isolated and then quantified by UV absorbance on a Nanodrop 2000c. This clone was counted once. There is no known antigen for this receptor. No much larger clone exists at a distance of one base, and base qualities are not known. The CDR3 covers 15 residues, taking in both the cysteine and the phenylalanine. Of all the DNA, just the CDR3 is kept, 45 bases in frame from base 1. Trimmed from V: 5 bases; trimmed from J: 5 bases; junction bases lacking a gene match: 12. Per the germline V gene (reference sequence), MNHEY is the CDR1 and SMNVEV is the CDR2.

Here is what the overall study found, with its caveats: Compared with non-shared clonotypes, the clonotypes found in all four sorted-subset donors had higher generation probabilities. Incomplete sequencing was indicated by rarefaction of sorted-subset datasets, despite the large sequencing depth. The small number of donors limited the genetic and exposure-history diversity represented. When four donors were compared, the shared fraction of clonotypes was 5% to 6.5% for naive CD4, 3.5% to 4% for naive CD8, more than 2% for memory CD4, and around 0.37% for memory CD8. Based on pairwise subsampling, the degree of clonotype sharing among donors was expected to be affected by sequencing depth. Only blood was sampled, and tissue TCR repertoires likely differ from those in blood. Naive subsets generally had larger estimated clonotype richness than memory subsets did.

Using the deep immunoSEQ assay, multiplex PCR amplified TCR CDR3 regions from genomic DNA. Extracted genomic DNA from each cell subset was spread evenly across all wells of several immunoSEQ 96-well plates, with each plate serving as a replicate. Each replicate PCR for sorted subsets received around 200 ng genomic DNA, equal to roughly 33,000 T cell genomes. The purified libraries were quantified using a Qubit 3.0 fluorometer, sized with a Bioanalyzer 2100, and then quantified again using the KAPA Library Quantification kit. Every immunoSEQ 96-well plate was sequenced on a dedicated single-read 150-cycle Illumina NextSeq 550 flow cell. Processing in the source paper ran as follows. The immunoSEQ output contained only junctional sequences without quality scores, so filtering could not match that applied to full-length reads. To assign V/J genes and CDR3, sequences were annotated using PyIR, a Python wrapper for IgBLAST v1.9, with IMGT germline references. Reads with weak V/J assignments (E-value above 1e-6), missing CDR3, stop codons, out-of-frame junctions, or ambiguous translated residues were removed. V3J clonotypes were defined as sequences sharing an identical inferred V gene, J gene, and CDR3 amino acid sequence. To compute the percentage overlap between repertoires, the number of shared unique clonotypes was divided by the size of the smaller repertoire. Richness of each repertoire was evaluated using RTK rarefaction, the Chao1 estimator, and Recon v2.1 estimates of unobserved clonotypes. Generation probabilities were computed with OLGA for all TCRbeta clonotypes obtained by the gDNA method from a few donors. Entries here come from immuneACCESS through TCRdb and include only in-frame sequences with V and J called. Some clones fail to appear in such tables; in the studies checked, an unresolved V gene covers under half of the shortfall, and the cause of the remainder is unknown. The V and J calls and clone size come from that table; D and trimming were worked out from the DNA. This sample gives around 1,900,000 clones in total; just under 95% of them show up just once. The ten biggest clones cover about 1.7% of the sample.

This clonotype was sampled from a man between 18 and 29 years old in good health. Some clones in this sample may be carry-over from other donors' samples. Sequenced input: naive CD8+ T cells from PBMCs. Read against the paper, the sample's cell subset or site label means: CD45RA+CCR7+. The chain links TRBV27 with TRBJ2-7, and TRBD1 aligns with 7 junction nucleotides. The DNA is TGTGCCAGCAGTCAGGACAGGACGGTAGTTAACGAGCAGTACTTC. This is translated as CASSQDRTVVNEQYF.